A single sample is the source of the 8 T cell receptor beta chains below, sequenced in a study of cytotoxic CD8 clonotypes in ibrutinib-treated CLL. The data were produced by immunoSEQ multiplex PCR, yet TCRdb's version contains in-frame clones alone and is incomplete. The table shows approximately 23,000 clones, with approximately 81% occurring only once. The material sequenced was PBMCs, taken before ibrutinib treatment. Every receptor here comes from a human donor with chronic lymphocytic leukemia.

This sequence joins TRBV28 and TRBJ1-2, with 7 bases matching TRBD1. Per the germline V gene, CDR1 is MDHEN and CDR2 is SYDVKM. V lost 10 bases, J lost 4 bases, and 9 bases stayed unmatched. CDR3 length equals 13 residues. For the CDR3, the DNA is TGTGCCATCCCGGGGACAGAATCCTATGGCTACACCTTC. Residues: CAIPGTESYGYTF.

V and J are TRBV6-5 and TRBJ1-3; D perhaps matches TRBD1 (5 bases). The CDR3 is 15 residues long. V was pared by 2 bases and J by 2 bases, with 10 bases between. Per the germline V gene, CDR1 is MNHEY and CDR2 is SVGAGI. The CDR3 DNA reads TGTGCCAGCAGTTACGGGGGAAGGCCTGGAAACACCATATATTTT. Encoded protein: CASSYGGRPGNTIYF.

The chain employs TRBV2 and TRBJ2-3; D perhaps matches TRBD1 (6 bases). The CDR3 has 14 amino acids. The germline V gene encodes CDR1 SNHLY and CDR2 FYNNEI. Between the trimmed V and J ends, which lost 4 bases and 2 bases, there was a span of 10 bases. CDR3 amino acids: CASSVTGNTDTQYF. The CDR3 nucleotides read TGTGCCAGCAGTGTGACAGGAAACACAGATACGCAGTATTTT. The entire variable domain, with the rest obtained from reference TRBV2 and TRBJ2-3, is as follows: EPEVTQTPSHQVTQMGQEVILRCVPISNHLYFYWYRQILGQKVEFLVSFYNNEISEKSEIFDDQFSVERPDGSNFTLKIRSTKLEDSAMYFCASSVTGNTDTQYFGPGTRLTVL.

This clone has just a few counts. This rearrangement joins TRBV9 to TRBJ1-2, with D maybe TRBD1 (5 bases). Germline V gene sequence: CDR1 SGDLS, CDR2 YYNGEE. V was shortened by 0 bases and J by 4 bases, with 10 bases between the two germline ends. The CDR3 length is 14 residues. The CDR3 here is CASSVGGAGYGYTF. In nucleotides, the CDR3 is TGTGCCAGCAGCGTAGGTGGGGCGGGCTATGGCTACACCTTC.

V gene TRBV6-1 combines with J gene TRBJ2-3, with 10 bases aligning to TRBD2. Germline V lookup: CDR1 MNHNS, CDR2 SASEGT. This CDR3 region has 14 residues. The J segment lost 5 bases and the V segment lost 5 bases, leaving 4 bases of the junction unmatched. CDR3 residues: CASSLSGGKDTQYF. The CDR3, as DNA: TGTGCCAGCAGTCTTAGCGGGGGGAAAGATACGCAGTATTTT.

This clone appeared a few times. The CDR3 DNA is TGTGCCAGCAGCCAAACTAGCGGGGGGGCCTACGAGCAGTACTTC. The encoded protein is CASSQTSGGAYEQYF. The J gene is TRBJ2-7, the V gene TRBV4-2; TRBD2 matches 13 bases. This CDR3 spans 15 amino acids. The V gene's germline CDR1 is LGHNA and CDR2 YNFKEQ. J lost 2 bases, V lost 2 bases, and 0 bases had no gene match.

CDR3 region: CASSRRDEGANVLTF. The DNA of the CDR3 is TGTGCCAGCAGTCGCAGGGACGAGGGGGCCAACGTCCTGACTTTC. This chain connects TRBV6-1 to TRBJ2-6; D is tentatively TRBD1 or TRBD2 (5 bases each). Germline V gene lookup returns CDR1 MNHNS and CDR2 SASEGT. This CDR3 has 15 residues. Trimming left V 5 bases short and J 4 bases short, with 12 bases between.

V gene TRBV6-4 combines with J gene TRBJ2-3; tentatively, D is TRBD2 (5 bases). The germline V gene has CDR1 MRHNA and CDR2 SNTAGT. The CDR3 length is 15 residues. V was shortened by 11 bases and J by 2 bases, with 20 bases between the two germline ends. CDR3 in DNA: TGTGCCGGCTGGGTTCGGGGATGGTTCACAGATACGCAGTATTTT. Residues: CAGWVRGWFTDTQYF.